The 18 T cell receptor beta chains below all came from one sample that was sequenced in a study of post-analysis software for immune sequencing data. Study-wide results and caveats: The five TRBV segments detected at higher frequency in patients than in controls included TRBV5-6, TRBV5-1 and TRBV20-1.

Their specific antigens are unknown. Prepared libraries of TCR beta cDNA carried unique molecular identifiers. TCRdb passed the PCR reads through MiXCR, listing each CDR3 protein once. The sample has roughly 870,000 distinct CDR3 sequences, 53% seen once. The sequencing input was blood. The receptor source for this set is a girl aged 5-17 years with multiple sclerosis.

In this sample, this clonotype turned up once. The chain employs TRBV20-1 and TRBJ2-1; the D is unclear. V was clipped by 3 bases and J by 0 bases, with 12 bases between them. The germline gives CDR1 DFQATT, CDR2 SNEGSKA (reference sequence). The CDR3 loop spans 15 amino acids. The CDR3 DNA follows: TGCAGTGCTAGTGGGCGAAGGAGCTCCTACAATGAGCAGTTCTTC. Translation: CSASGRRSSYNEQFF.

The chain links TRBV6-8 to TRBJ2-4, with 9 bases that match TRBD1. CDR3 length: 17 amino acids. Germline trimming cut 8 bases from V and 2 bases from J; bases unmatched to any gene: 13. Germline V gene lookup returns CDR1 MNHGY and CDR2 SAAAGT. CDR3 region: CASEKNRDRDSKNIQYF. CDR3 coding DNA: TGTGCCAGCGAGAAGAACCGGGACAGGGATTCCAAAAACATTCAGTACTTC.

The rearrangement joins TRBV20-1 to TRBJ2-7; D is unresolved. Germline values: CDR1 DFQATT, CDR2 SNEGSKA (reference sequence). V was trimmed by 5 bases and J by 9 bases, leaving 14 bases between them. This CDR3 is built from 11 residues. The CDR3 DNA follows: TGCAGTGCTCCCGGCGAATCGGGGCAGTACTTC. Its translation is CSAPGESGQYF.

The chain combines TRBV7-3 with TRBJ2-3; D unresolved. Trimming left V 5 bases short and J 6 bases short, with 12 bases between. Germline lookup yields CDR1 SGHTA and CDR2 FQGTGA. The CDR3 runs to 13 residues. The CDR3 coding sequence is TGTGCCAGCAGCATCGACATGCTGGATACGCAGTATTTT. It is translated as CASSIDMLDTQYF.

The chain employs TRBV24-1 and TRBJ2-7; 10 bases map to TRBD1. The better agreement between TRBJ2-5 and the DNA end casts doubt on the J call. Germline-derived CDR1 and CDR2 are KGHDR and SFDVKD. The CDR3 covers 15 residues. CDR3 loop: CATSDPGQGPETQYF. In DNA form, the CDR3 reads TGTGCCACCAGTGATCCGGGACAGGGGCCGGAGACCCAGTACTTC.

This clonotype was detected only a few times. The genes are TRBV29-1 and TRBJ2-3, with TRBD1 matching 9 bases. CDR1 and CDR2 (germline): SQVTM, ANQGSEA. The CDR3 is 14 residues long. Unmatched junction bases numbered 7, after V lost 7 bases and J lost 2 bases. This CDR3 is CSAEGTGYTDTQYF. The CDR3 DNA sequence: TGCAGCGCCGAAGGGACAGGGTACACAGATACGCAGTATTTT.

The V call is TRBV7-2, the J call TRBJ2-4; 8 positions agree with TRBD2. The V and J ends lost 5 bases and 0 bases, in that order; junction bases with no gene match: 15. The germline gives CDR1 SGHTA, CDR2 FQGNSA. This CDR3 region has 19 residues. CDR3 in amino acids: CASSIAHGISGRAKNIQYF. CDR3 DNA: TGTGCCAGCAGCATCGCTCACGGGATCAGCGGGAGAGCCAAAAACATTCAGTACTTC.

This clonotype was recorded a few times. The chain combines TRBV10-3 with TRBJ2-5; unclear D gene. With 9 bases removed from V and 1 base from J, the gap between germline ends came to 9 bases. The CDR3 contains 12 residues. CDR1 is ENHRY, CDR2 SYGVKD, per germline. The CDR3 here is CAISRTQETQYF. The CDR3 DNA follows: TGTGCCATTTCACGGACCCAAGAGACCCAGTACTTC.

CDR3 sequence reads: CASSLKSGRLRNEQFF. The CDR3 coding sequence is TGTGCCAGCAGCTTAAAATCCGGGAGGCTACGGAATGAGCAGTTCTTC. The rearrangement uses TRBV7-3 and TRBJ2-1; TRBD2 matches at 7 bases. The ends lost 1 base at V and 7 bases at J; junction bases unmatched: 10. Germline CDR1 and CDR2: SGHTA and FQGTGA. The CDR3 is 16 amino acids. The full variable domain, its missing parts supplied by reference TRBV7-3 and TRBJ2-1, is GAGVSQTPSNKVTEKGKYVELRCDPISGHTALYWYRQSLGQGPEFLIYFQGTGAADDSGLPNDRFFAVRPEGSVSTLKIQRTERGDSAVYLCASSLKSGRLRNEQFFGPGTRLTVL.

The chain uses TRBV5-1 and TRBJ2-6; D unclear. The CDR3 length is 18 residues. Trimming cost V 4 bases and J 3 bases, with 20 bases left between them. From germline, CDR1 is SGHRS and CDR2 YFSETQ. The CDR3 reads CASSPPASRVGGANVLTF. DNA of the CDR3: TGCGCCAGCAGCCCTCCCGCCTCACGGGTTGGTGGGGCCAACGTCCTGACTTTC.

This clonotype has just a few counts. The chain joins TRBV5-1 to TRBJ1-1; 9 bases match TRBD1. After removal of 4 bases from V and 0 bases from J, the junction contained 4 bases not matched to a gene. The germline V gene encodes CDR1 SGHRS and CDR2 YFSETQ. The CDR3 spans 15 residues. Here the CDR3 DNA reads TGCGCCAGCAGCACTGGACAGGGGTTGAACACTGAAGCTTTCTTT. It translates to CASSTGQGLNTEAFF.

This chain uses TRBV6-2 or TRBV6-3 with TRBJ1-2; D unclear. This CDR3 has 17 residues. Between the trimmed V and J ends, which lost 6 bases and 6 bases, there was a span of 26 bases. Germline CDR1 and CDR2: MNHEY and SVGEGT. The CDR3 sequence: CASRPRFPRYWRDGYTF. The CDR3 nucleotides read TGTGCCAGCAGACCACGGTTTCCCAGATACTGGAGGGATGGCTACACCTTC.

The chain combines TRBV25-1 with TRBJ2-1; perhaps D is TRBD1 or TRBD2 (5 bases each). The CDR3 loop spans 15 amino acids. Trimming shortened V by 6 bases and J by 5 bases, and 17 bases separated the two germline ends. Germline lookup yields CDR1 MGHDK and CDR2 SYGVNS. CDR3 sequence reads: CASRSPFGDHNEQFF. As DNA, the CDR3 is TGTGCCAGCAGATCTCCCTTCGGGGACCACAATGAGCAGTTCTTC.

This rearrangement joins TRBV7-3 to TRBJ2-1; TRBD2 agrees at 8 bases. Germline values: CDR1 SGHTA, CDR2 FQGTGA. The CDR3 extends over 16 amino acids. J was trimmed by 6 bases and V by 7 bases; bases with no gene match: 14. In DNA form, the CDR3 reads TGTGCCAGCACTATACCGGCGGGACTAGGGTCCAATGAGCAGTTCTTC. As protein: CASTIPAGLGSNEQFF.

V and J are TRBV5-1 and TRBJ1-1, with D perhaps matching TRBD1 (5 bases). V was shortened by 2 bases and J by 2 bases, with 19 bases between the two germline ends. The germline CDR1 and CDR2 sequences are SGHRS and YFSETQ. CDR3 size: 17 residues. CDR3 amino acids: CASSFRFPEGLNTEAFF. As DNA, the CDR3 is TGCGCCAGCAGCTTTCGATTCCCGGAGGGGTTAAACACTGAAGCTTTCTTT. The full variable domain, rest sourced from reference TRBV5-1 and TRBJ1-1, is KAGVTQTPRYLIKTRGQQVTLSCSPISGHRSVSWYQQTPGQGLQFLFEYFSETQRNKGNFPGRFSGRQFSNSRSEMNVSTLELGDSALYLCASSFRFPEGLNTEAFFGQGTRLTVV.

This chain connects TRBV7-2 to TRBJ1-2; D is undetermined. V dropped 1 base and J dropped 1 base, with 13 bases sitting between them. CDR1 is SGHTA, CDR2 FQGNSA, per germline. The CDR3 contains 16 residues. DNA of the CDR3: TGTGCCAGCAGCTTAGATAGCAGAGCATTTAACTATGGCTACACCTTC. Its translation: CASSLDSRAFNYGYTF.

The chain carries TRBV20-1 and TRBJ2-5, with 8 bases fitting TRBD1. CDR1 is DFQATT, CDR2 SNEGSKA, per germline (reference sequence). V was clipped by 5 bases and J by 3 bases; unmatched bases: 11. There are 15 residues in the CDR3. This CDR3 is CSAFLLLDREETQYF. As DNA, the CDR3 is TGCAGTGCTTTTCTTCTACTGGACAGGGAAGAGACCCAGTACTTC.

The chain recombines TRBV12-3 or TRBV12-4 with TRBJ1-2; maybe TRBD1 (5 bases). V was clipped by 6 bases and J by 4 bases, with 15 bases between them. This CDR3 is 14 amino acids long. The CDR3 bases are TGTGCCAGCAGCCGGGGCACGGAATTCTATGGCTACACCTTC. It codes for CASSRGTEFYGYTF.